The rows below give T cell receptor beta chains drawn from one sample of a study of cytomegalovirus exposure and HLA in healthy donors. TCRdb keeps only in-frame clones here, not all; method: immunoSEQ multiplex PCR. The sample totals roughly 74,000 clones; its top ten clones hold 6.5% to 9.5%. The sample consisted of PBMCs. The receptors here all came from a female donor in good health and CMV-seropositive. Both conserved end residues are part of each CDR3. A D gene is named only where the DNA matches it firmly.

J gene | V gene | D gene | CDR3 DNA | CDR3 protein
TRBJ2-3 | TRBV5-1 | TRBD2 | TGCGCCAGCAGCTTGGCTAGCGGAGCCTATAGCACAGATACGCAGTATTTT | CASSLASGAYSTDTQYF
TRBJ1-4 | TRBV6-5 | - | TGTGCCAGCAGTTACGGCGAAAAACTGTTTTTT | CASSYGEKLFF
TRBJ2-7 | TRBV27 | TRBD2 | TGTGCCAGCAGTTTCCTCACTAGCGGGGAGCAGTACTTC | CASSFLTSGEQYF
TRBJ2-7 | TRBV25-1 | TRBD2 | TGTGCCAGCAGTGGGGGGACTAGCGGAATATACGAGCAGTACTTC | CASSGGTSGIYEQYF
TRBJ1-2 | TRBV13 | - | TGTGCCAGCAGCTCTTCTGGGGGGGCCCATGGCTACACCTTC | CASSSSGGAHGYTF
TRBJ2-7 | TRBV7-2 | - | TGTGCCAGCAGCTTAGCGGGGGCGCCAACCTACGAGCAGTACTTC | CASSLAGAPTYEQYF
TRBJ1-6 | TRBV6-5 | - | TGTGCCAGCAGTTATGACGGGCAGGGGATATCACCCCTCCACTTT | CASSYDGQGISPLHF
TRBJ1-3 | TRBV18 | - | TGTGCCAGCTCAAGCGGGACTGCTGGAAACACCATATATTTT | CASSSGTAGNTIYF
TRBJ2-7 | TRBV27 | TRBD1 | TGTGCCAGCGCTATGCGCCCGGGACAGGGCTCCTACGAGCAGTACTTC | CASAMRPGQGSYEQYF
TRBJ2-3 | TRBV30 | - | TGTGCCTGGAGTGTACCCCCCTGGACAACCCAGAGCACAGATACGCAGTATTTT | CAWSVPPWTTQSTDTQYF
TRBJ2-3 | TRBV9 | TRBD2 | TGTGCCAGCGCCGGTGGTAGCGGGAGGAGCACAGATACGCAGTATTTT | CASAGGSGRSTDTQYF
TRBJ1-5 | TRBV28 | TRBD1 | TGTGCCACCTCGGACAGGTTCAATCAGCCCCAGCATTTT | CATSDRFNQPQHF
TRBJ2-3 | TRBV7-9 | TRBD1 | TGTGCCAGCAGCTTAGGGACAGGGAGCACAGATACGCAGTATTTT | CASSLGTGSTDTQYF
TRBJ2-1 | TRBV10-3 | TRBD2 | TGTGCCATCAGAAGGGTTCCGGGAGGGCCGGAGTACAATGAGCAGTTCTTC | CAIRRVPGGPEYNEQFF
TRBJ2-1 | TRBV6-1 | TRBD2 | TGTGCCAGCAGTGAAACGGGGGGATCGTACAATGAGCAGTTCTTC | CASSETGGSYNEQFF
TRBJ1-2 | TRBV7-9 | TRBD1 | TGTGCCAGCAGCTTAGGACAGGGGGCTCGGGGCTACACCTTC | CASSLGQGARGYTF
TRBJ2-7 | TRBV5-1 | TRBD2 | TGCGCCAGCCAGCGCGGGGGGAGCTCCTACGAGCAGTACTTC | CASQRGGSSYEQYF
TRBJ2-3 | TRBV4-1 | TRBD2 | TGCGCCAGCAGACCCTCAGTGGGAGGGGCTAGCACAGATACGCAGTATTTT | CASRPSVGGASTDTQYF
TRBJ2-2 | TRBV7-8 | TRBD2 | TGTGCCAGCAGCTTGCCCGGGACTAGCGGGAGTAAAAACGGGGAGCTGTTTTTT | CASSLPGTSGSKNGELFF
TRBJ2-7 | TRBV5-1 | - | TGCGCCAGCAGCTTGGCCTCGGGATACGAGCAGTACTTC | CASSLASGYEQYF
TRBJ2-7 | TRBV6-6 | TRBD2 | TGTGCCAGCAGTTTGACTAGCGGTGCCTACGAGCAGTACTTC | CASSLTSGAYEQYF
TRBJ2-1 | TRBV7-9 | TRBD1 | TGTGCCAGCAAGGAGGACAGGGGGCGGAATGAGCAGTTCTTC | CASKEDRGRNEQFF
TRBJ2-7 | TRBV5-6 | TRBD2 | TGTGCCAGCAGCCACCCTTTTAGCGGGAAGGAGGCCTACGAGCAGTACTTC | CASSHPFSGKEAYEQYF
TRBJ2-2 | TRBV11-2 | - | TGTGCCAGCAGCCGTGGGGATAGCGCCCGGAACACCGGGGAGCTGTTTTTT | CASSRGDSARNTGELFF
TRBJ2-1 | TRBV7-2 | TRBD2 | TGTGCCAGCAGCAAAGGAGGGAGGGGAGGATCTTACAATGAGCAGTTCTTC | CASSKGGRGGSYNEQFF
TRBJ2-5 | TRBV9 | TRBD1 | TGTGCCAGCAGCGCCGGGACAGCAGAGACCCAGTACTTC | CASSAGTAETQYF
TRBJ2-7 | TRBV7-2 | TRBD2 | TGTGCCAGCAGCTCCCGGGCGGGGGGGAACGAGCAGTACTTC | CASSSRAGGNEQYF
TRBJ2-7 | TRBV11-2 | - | TGTGCCAGCAGCCTCCGTGTGGGGCTCGAGCAGTACTTC | CASSLRVGLEQYF
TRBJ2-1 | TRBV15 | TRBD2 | TGTGCCACCAGCAGACCCCGGGGACTAGCGGAATTTCCCCGCAATGAGCAGTTCTTC | CATSRPRGLAEFPRNEQFF
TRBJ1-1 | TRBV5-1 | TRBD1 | TGCGCCAGCAGCTTGGCTCGGGGACAGCTACAGAACACTGAAGCTTTCTTT | CASSLARGQLQNTEAFF
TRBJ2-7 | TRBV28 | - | TGTGCCAGCAGTCCCACAGAGGGGACTCATCGCGAGCAGTACTTC | CASSPTEGTHREQYF
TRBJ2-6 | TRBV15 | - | TGTGCCACCACCGGTGAGAGCTCTGGGGCCAACGTCCTGACTTTC | CATTGESSGANVLTF
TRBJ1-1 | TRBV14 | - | TGTGCCAGCAGCCTCTACATGGGCGCTGAAGCTTTCTTT | CASSLYMGAEAFF
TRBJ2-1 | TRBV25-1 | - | TGTGCCAGCAGTGTCAGGGTATCTAGCTCCTACAATGAGCAGTTCTTC | CASSVRVSSSYNEQFF
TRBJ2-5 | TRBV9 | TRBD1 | TGTGCCAGCAGAGCATCTGGACAGGCCCAAGAGACCCAGTACTTC | CASRASGQAQETQYF
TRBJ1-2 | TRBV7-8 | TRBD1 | TGTGCCAGCAGCTGGGGGACAGATGGATTGGGCTACACCTTC | CASSWGTDGLGYTF
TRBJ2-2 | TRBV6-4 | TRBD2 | TGTGCCAGCAGTGACGGGACTAGAGGCGGGGAGCTGTTTTTT | CASSDGTRGGELFF
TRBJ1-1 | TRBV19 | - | TGTGCCAGTAGGGGGGGATGGACTGAAGCTTTCTTT | CASRGGWTEAFF
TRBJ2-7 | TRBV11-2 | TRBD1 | TGTGCCAGCGCTTTGGACAGGCCCTACGAGCAGTACTTC | CASALDRPYEQYF
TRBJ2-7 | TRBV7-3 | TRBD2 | TGTGCCAGCCTCGGGACTAGCGGTTGTGGGGGGGAGCAGTACTTC | CASLGTSGCGGEQYF
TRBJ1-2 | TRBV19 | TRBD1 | TGTGCCAGTAGTACTGGACAGGGGGCGAGGGGCTACACCTTC | CASSTGQGARGYTF
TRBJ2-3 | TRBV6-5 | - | TGTGCCAGCAGTACAGGGTGGCTGGGAACAGATACGCAGTATTTT | CASSTGWLGTDTQYF
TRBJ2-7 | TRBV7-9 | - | TGTGCCAGCAGCTTAACAGGGAGCGAGCAGTACTTC | CASSLTGSEQYF
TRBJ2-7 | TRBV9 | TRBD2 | TGTGCCAGCAGCCGGACTAGCGGGAGTCCGACCGTCTACGAGCAGTACTTC | CASSRTSGSPTVYEQYF
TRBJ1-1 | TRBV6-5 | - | TGTGCCAGCAGTTATAGTTTCGGGATCACTGAAGCTTTCTTT | CASSYSFGITEAFF
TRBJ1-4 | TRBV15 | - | TGTGCCACCAGCAGAGGAACAGGGTCTAATGAAAAACTGTTTTTT | CATSRGTGSNEKLFF
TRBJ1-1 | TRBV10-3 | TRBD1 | TGTGCCATCAGTGAGCACCAGACAGGGGAAAACACTGAAGCTTTCTTT | CAISEHQTGENTEAFF
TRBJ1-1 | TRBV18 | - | TGTGCCAGCTCACCACGGATGGAGTTTATGACTGAAGCTTTCTTT | CASSPRMEFMTEAFF